Below are 14 T cell receptor beta chains sequenced from a single sample in a study of blood T cells in healthy people across ages. A second 7 to 11 cycle PCR used barcoded and J-beta primers. Each CDR3 protein is one row after TCRdb ran MiXCR on the 5' RACE reads. Here the sample spans 1.5 million to 2 million distinct CDR3 sequences, 28% being singletons. The specimen sequenced was blood. The receptor set was obtained from a woman aged 25 to 39 in good health.

This clonotype was seen a few times. This rearrangement joins TRBV7-2 to TRBJ2-1, with D perhaps TRBD1 or TRBD2 (5 bases each). Trimming shortened V by 2 bases and J by 10 bases, and 18 bases separated the two germline ends. From germline, CDR1 is SGHTA and CDR2 FQGNSA. The CDR3 covers 15 residues. In DNA, the CDR3 is TGTGCCAGCAGCTTATCTAACGGGACCCCTCTGGAGCAGTTCTTC. This translates into CASSLSNGTPLEQFF.

This clonotype occurred a few times. This chain links TRBV20-1 with TRBJ2-1; no reliable D call. CDR1 DFQATT and CDR2 SNEGSKA come from the germline V gene (reference sequence). V shed 3 bases and J shed 9 bases, with 9 bases lying between them. The CDR3 contains 11 residues. CDR3 sequence (DNA): TGCAGTGCTAGCCCGGGCGGTGAGCAGTTCTTC. Its protein product is CSASPGGEQFF.

The V and J genes are TRBV12-3 or TRBV12-4 and TRBJ2-1; unclear D gene. This CDR3 region has 12 residues. Between the trimmed V and J ends, which lost 3 bases and 10 bases, there was a span of 10 bases. Here the CDR3 DNA reads TGTGCCAGCAGTTTTGTTAGGTCAGAGCAGTTCTTC. Protein product: CASSFVRSEQFF.

This clonotype was detected only once. CDR3 coding DNA: TGTGCCAGCAGGGGGACAGGGTCCCCAGAGACCCAGTACTTC. Amino acid sequence: CASRGTGSPETQYF. The genes are TRBV5-4 and TRBJ2-5; TRBD1 aligns across 9 bases. Germline V CDR1 and CDR2: SGHNT, YYREEE (reference sequence). With V trimmed by 5 bases and J by 4 bases, 6 bases remained unmatched. This CDR3 spans 14 amino acids.

This clonotype occurred a few times. The chain has TRBV7-2 and TRBJ1-1, with D unresolved. The ends were cut back, 8 bases at V and 1 base at J, with 8 bases in the middle. The CDR3 extends over 12 amino acids. From germline, CDR1 is SGHTA and CDR2 FQGNSA. CDR3 in DNA: TGTGCCAGCGGGCGGAGGAACACTGAAGCTTTCTTT. Its protein is CASGRRNTEAFF. The full variable domain, rest sourced from reference TRBV7-2 and TRBJ1-1, is GAGVSQSPSNKVTEKGKDVELRCDPISGHTALYWYRQSLGQGLEFLIYFQGNSAPDKSGLPSDRFSAERTGGSVSTLTIQRTQQEDSAVYLCASGRRNTEAFFGQGTRLTVV.

With regard to this clonotype: This sequence may be a read error, since a much larger clone differs from it by one base. This chain connects TRBV7-2 to TRBJ2-5, with D possibly TRBD2 on 5 matching bases. CDR1 and CDR2 (germline): SGHTA, FQGNSA. V was pared by 2 bases and J by 4 bases, with 11 bases between. There are 14 residues in the CDR3. CDR3 region: CASSLSNSAETQYF. For the CDR3, the DNA is TGTGCCAGCAGCTTAAGTAATAGCGCAGAGACCCAGTACTTC.

In this sample, this clonotype turned up a few times. The chain is built from TRBV5-1 and TRBJ2-1; 7 bases fit TRBD2. CDR3 length equals 15 residues. V was pared by 0 bases and J by 6 bases, with 6 bases of the junction left unmatched. Germline CDR1 and CDR2: SGHRS and YFSETQ. The chain's CDR3 is CASSLASGIRNEQFF. CDR3 bases: TGCGCCAGCAGCTTGGCCAGCGGGATCCGCAATGAGCAGTTCTTC.

The chain couples TRBV6-1 to TRBJ2-4; 10 nucleotides agree with TRBD2. Matching the DNA end better, TRBJ2-7 makes the J call doubtful. The V gene's germline CDR1 is MNHNS and CDR2 SASEGT. There are 13 residues in the CDR3. The DNA of the CDR3 is TGTGCCAGCAGACCTAGCGGGAGTGGCGAGCAGTACTTC. Its protein is CASRPSGSGEQYF.

This clonotype has ten or more counts. The CDR3 coding sequence is TGTGCCAGCAGTTTAGGCCGGGGTGAGGCCTACGAGCAGTACTTC. Translated: CASSLGRGEAYEQYF. The chain links TRBV28 to TRBJ2-7; D perhaps matches TRBD2 (5 bases). Germline V lookup: CDR1 MDHEN, CDR2 SYDVKM. V was clipped by 2 bases and J by 2 bases, with 13 bases between them. This CDR3 has 15 residues.

A few counts support this clonotype. The rearrangement joins TRBV12-3 or TRBV12-4 to TRBJ1-6; 7 bases are shared with TRBD1. V lost 6 bases to trimming and J lost 6 bases; unmatched junction nucleotides: 8. This CDR3 is built from 15 residues. The CDR3 sequence: CASRQGDPVNSPLHF. The CDR3 coding sequence is TGTGCCAGCAGGCAGGGGGACCCGGTTAATTCACCCCTCCACTTT.

Remarks on this clonotype: One end of the junction fails to match germline, which may point to a read error. The rearrangement joins TRBV5-1 to TRBJ1-2; no reliable D call. CDR3 length: 13 amino acids. Germline loops: CDR1 SGHRS, CDR2 YFSETQ. For the CDR3, the DNA is TGCGTCAGCAGCTTGGCGGATTTAGATGGCTACACCTTC. Its protein is CVSSLADLDGYTF.

This chain joins TRBV21-1 and TRBJ2-4. TRBV21-1 represents a pseudogene. CDR3 length equals 13 residues. The CDR3 nucleotides are TGTGCCACGATATTGGAGGCCAAAAACATTCAGTACTTC. It encodes CATILEAKNIQYF.

This clonotype occurred many times. The V and J genes are TRBV12-3 or TRBV12-4 and TRBJ1-4; possible D gene TRBD1, 6 bases. V lost 6 bases, J lost 3 bases, and 11 bases lay in between. The CDR3 contains 14 residues. CDR3 region: CASSHRAANEKLFF. CDR3 nucleotide sequence: TGTGCCAGCAGCCACAGGGCCGCTAATGAAAAACTGTTTTTT.

The V gene is TRBV5-1, the J gene TRBJ1-4; 9 bases are shared with TRBD1. There are 14 residues in the CDR3. Germline CDR1 SGHRS, CDR2 YFSETQ. The V segment lost 5 bases and the J segment 8 bases; nucleotides outside the gene matches: 7. The DNA of the CDR3 is TGCGCCAGCAGTTCGACAGGGGGAAGGGAAAAACTGTTTTTT. Translating gives CASSSTGGREKLFF.